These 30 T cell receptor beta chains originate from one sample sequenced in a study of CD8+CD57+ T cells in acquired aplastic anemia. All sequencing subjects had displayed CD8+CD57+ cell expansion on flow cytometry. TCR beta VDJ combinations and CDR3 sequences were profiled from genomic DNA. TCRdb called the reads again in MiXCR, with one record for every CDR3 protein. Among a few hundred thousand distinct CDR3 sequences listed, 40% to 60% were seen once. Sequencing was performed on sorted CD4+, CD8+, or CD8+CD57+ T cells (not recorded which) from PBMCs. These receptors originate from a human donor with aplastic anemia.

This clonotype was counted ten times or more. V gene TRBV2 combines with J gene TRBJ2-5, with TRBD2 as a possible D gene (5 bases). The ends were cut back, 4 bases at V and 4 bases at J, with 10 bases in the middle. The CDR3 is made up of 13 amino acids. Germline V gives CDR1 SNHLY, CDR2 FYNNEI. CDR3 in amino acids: CASSGLGGETQYF. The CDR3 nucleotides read TGTGCCAGCAGTGGGCTAGGAGGAGAGACCCAGTACTTC. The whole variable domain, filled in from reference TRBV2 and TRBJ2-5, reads EPEVTQTPSHQVTQMGQEVILRCVPISNHLYFYWYRQILGQKVEFLVSFYNNEISEKSEIFDDQFSVERPDGSNFTLKIRSTKLEDSAMYFCASSGLGGETQYFGPGTRLLVL.

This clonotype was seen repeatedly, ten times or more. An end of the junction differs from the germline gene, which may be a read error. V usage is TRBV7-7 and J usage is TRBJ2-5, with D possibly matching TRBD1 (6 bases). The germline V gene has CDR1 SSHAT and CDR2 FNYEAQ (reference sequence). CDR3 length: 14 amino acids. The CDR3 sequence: CASSPTGFGETQYF. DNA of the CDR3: TGTGCTAGCAGCCCTACAGGGTTTGGGGAGACCCAGTACTTC.

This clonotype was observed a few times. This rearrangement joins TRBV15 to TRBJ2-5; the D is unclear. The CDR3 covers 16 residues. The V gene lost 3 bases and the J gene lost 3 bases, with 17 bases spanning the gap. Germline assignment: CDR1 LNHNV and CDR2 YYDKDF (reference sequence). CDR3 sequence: CATSRGGSVGEETQYF. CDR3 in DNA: TGTGCCACCAGCAGGGGCGGATCGGTTGGGGAAGAGACCCAGTACTTC.

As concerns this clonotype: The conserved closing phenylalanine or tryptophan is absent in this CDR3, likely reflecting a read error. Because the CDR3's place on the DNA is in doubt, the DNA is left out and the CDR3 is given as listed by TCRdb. This CDR3 reads CASSLGGGPTY. The chain uses TRBV7-2 and TRBJ2-1; the DNA was not used to check the table's D call, TRBD2. The CDR3 contains 11 residues when both ends are counted. The germline V gene has CDR1 SGHTA and CDR2 FQGNSA.

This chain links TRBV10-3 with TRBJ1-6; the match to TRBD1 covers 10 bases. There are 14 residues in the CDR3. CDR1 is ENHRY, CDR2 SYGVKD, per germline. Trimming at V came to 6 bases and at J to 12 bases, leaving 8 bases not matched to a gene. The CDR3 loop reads CAISGTGDLRPLHF. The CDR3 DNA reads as TGTGCCATCAGCGGGACAGGGGACCTTCGACCCCTCCACTTT.

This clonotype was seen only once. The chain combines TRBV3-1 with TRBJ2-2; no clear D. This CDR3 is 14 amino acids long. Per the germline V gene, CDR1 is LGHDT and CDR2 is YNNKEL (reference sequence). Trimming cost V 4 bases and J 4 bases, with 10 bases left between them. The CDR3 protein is CASSLLSGTGELFF. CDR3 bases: TGTGCCAGCAGCCTACTCTCCGGCACCGGGGAGCTGTTTTTT.

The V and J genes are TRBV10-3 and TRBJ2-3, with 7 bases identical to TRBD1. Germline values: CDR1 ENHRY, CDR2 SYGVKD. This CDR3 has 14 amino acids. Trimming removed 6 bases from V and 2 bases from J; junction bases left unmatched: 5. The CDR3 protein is CAIRDRSYTDTQYF. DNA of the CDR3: TGTGCCATCAGGGACAGGTCGTACACAGATACGCAGTATTTT.

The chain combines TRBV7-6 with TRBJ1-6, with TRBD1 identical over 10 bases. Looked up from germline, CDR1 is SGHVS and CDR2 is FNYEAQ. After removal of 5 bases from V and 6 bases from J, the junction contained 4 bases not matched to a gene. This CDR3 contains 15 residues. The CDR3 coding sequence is TGTGCCAGCAGCGAGGGACAGGGGATTAATTCACCCCTCCACTTT. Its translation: CASSEGQGINSPLHF.

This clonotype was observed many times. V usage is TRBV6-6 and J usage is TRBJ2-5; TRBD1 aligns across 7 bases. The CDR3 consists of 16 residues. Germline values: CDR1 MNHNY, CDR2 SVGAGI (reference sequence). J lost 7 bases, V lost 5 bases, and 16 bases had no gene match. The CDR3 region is CASSISGTASGGTQYF. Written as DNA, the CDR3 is TGTGCCAGCAGTATTTCCGGGACAGCGAGTGGGGGGACCCAGTACTTC.

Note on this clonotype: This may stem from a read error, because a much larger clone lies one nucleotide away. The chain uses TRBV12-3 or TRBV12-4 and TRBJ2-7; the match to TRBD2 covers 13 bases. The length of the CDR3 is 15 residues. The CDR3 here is CASSFLGLAGYERYF. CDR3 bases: TGTGCCAGCAGTTTTCTGGGACTAGCGGGGTACGAGCGGTACTTC.

The CDR3 nucleotides read TGTGCCACCAGCGAAGCACCGGGACAGGGGCAGAACTATGGCTACACCTTC. As protein: CATSEAPGQGQNYGYTF. This chain uses TRBV24-1 with TRBJ1-2; 10 bases are shared with TRBD1. The CDR3 is 17 amino acids. Unmatched junction bases numbered 12, after V lost 7 bases and J lost 2 bases. CDR1 and CDR2 from the germline V gene are KGHDR and SFDVKD.

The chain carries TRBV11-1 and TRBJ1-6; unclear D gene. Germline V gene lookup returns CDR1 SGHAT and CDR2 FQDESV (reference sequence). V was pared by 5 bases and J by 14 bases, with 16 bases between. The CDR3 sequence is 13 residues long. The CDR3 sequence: CASSQTDLESLHF. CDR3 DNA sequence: TGTGCCAGCAGCCAGACTGACTTGGAGTCCCTCCACTTT.

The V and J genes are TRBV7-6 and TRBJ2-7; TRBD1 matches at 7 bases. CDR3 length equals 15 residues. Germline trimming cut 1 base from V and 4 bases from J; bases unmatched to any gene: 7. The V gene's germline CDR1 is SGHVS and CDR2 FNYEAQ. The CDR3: CASSLDRGRRYEQYF. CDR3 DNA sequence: TGTGCCAGCAGCTTAGATAGGGGGCGCCGTTACGAGCAGTACTTC. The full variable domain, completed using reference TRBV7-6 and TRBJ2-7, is GAGVSQSPRYKVTKRGQDVALRCDPISGHVSLYWYRQALGQGPEFLTYFNYEAQQDKSGLPNDRFSAERPEGSISTLTIQRTEQRDSAMYRCASSLDRGRRYEQYFGPGTRLTVT.

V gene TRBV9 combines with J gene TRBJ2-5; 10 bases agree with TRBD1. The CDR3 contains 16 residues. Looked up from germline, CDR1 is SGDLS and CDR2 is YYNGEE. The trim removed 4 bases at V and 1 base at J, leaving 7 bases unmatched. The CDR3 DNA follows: TGTGCCAGCAGCCCATCCGGGACAGGGGTCCAAGAGACCCAGTACTTC. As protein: CASSPSGTGVQETQYF.

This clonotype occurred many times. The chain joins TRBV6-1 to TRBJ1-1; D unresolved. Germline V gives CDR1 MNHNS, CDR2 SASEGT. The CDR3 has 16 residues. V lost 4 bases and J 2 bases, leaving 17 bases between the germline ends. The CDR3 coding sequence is TGTGCCAGCAGTGGCTATGGTACACCCACAAACACTGAAGCTTTCTTT. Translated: CASSGYGTPTNTEAFF.

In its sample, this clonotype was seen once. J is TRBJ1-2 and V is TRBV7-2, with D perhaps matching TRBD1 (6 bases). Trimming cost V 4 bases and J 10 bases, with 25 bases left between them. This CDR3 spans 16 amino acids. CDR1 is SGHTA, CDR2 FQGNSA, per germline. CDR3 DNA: TGTGCCAGCAGCTCCGGGGGAGCGGGGGCGTACTATCCCTACACCTTC. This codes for CASSSGGAGAYYPYTF.

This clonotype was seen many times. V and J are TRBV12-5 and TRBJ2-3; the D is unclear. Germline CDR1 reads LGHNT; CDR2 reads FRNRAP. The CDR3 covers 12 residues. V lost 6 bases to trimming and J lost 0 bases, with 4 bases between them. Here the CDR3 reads CASGTSTDTQYF. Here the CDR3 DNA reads TGTGCTAGTGGAACAAGCACAGATACGCAGTATTTT. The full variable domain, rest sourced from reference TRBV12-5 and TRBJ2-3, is DARVTQTPRHKVTEMGQEVTMRCQPILGHNTVFWYRQTMMQGLELLAYFRNRAPLDDSGMPKDRFSAEMPDATLATLKIQPSEPRDSAVYFCASGTSTDTQYFGPGTRLTVL.

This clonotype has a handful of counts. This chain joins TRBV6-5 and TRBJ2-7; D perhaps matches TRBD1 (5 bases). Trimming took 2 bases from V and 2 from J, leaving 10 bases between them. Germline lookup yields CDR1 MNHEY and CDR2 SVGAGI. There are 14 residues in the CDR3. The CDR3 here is CASSYRGLTYEQYF. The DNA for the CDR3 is TGTGCCAGCAGTTACAGGGGTCTAACCTACGAGCAGTACTTC.

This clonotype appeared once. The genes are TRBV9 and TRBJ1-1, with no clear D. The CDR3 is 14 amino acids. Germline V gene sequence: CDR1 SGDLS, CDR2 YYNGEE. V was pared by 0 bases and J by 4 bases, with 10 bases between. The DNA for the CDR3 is TGTGCCAGCAGCGTAGTTATAGGAAGCACTGAAGCTTTCTTT. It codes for CASSVVIGSTEAFF.

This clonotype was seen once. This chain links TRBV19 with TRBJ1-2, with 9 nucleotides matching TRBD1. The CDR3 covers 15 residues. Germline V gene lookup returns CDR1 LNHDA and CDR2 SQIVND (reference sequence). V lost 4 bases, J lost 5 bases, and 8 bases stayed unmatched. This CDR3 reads CASSTWDRERYGYTF. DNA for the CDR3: TGTGCCAGTAGTACCTGGGACAGGGAGAGGTATGGCTACACCTTC.

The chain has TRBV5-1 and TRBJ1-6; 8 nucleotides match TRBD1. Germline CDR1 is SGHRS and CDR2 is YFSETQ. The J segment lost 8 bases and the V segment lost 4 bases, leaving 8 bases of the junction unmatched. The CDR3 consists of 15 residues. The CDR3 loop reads CASSKDRAVDSPLHF. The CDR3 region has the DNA TGCGCCAGCAGCAAGGACAGGGCGGTGGATTCACCCCTCCACTTT.

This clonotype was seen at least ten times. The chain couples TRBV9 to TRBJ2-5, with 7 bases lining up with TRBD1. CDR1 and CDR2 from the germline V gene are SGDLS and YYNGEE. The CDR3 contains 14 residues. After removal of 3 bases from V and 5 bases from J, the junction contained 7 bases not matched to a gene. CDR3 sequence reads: CASSARQGRETQYF. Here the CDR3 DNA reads TGTGCCAGCAGCGCCAGACAGGGTAGGGAGACCCAGTACTTC.

The CDR3 DNA reads as TGTGCCAGCAGTGAAGACCGTAGTTGGGAGCCCCAGCATTTT. This gives the protein CASSEDRSWEPQHF. This sequence joins TRBV2 and TRBJ1-5; D not resolved. V lost 1 base to trimming and J lost 8 bases, with 12 bases between them. This CDR3 comprises 14 residues. Germline V gene data show CDR1 as SNHLY and CDR2 as FYNNEI.

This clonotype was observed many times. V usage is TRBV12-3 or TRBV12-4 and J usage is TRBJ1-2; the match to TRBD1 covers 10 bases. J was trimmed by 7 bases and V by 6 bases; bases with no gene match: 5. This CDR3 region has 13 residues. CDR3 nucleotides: TGTGCCAGCAGCGACAGGGGGCTAGGTGGCTACACCTTC. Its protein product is CASSDRGLGGYTF.

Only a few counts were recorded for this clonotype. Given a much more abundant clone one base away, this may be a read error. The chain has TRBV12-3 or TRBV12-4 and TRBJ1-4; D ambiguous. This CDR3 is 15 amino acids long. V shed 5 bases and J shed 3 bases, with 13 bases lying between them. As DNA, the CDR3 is TGTGCCAGCAGTCCCCGGACTGCAGCTAATGAAAAACTGTTTTTT. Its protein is CASSPRTAANEKLFF.

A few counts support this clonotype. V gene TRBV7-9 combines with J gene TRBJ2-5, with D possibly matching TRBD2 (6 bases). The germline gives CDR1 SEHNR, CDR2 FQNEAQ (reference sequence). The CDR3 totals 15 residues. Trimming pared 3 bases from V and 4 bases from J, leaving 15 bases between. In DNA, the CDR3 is TGTGCCAGCAGCTTGGGCGGAGGGGCTGGAGAGACCCAGTACTTC. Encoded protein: CASSLGGGAGETQYF.

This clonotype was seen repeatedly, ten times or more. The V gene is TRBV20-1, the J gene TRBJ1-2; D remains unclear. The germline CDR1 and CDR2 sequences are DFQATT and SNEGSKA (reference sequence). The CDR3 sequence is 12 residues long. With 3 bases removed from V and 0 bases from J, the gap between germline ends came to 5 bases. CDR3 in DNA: TGCAGTGCTAGGAACACTAACTATGGCTACACCTTC. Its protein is CSARNTNYGYTF.

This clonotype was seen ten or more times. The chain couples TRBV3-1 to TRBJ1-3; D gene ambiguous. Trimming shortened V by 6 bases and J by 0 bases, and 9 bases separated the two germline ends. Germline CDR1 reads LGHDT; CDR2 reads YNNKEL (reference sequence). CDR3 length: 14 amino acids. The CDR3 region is CASSEAHSGNTIYF. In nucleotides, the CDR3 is TGTGCCAGCAGTGAGGCACACTCTGGAAACACCATATATTTT.

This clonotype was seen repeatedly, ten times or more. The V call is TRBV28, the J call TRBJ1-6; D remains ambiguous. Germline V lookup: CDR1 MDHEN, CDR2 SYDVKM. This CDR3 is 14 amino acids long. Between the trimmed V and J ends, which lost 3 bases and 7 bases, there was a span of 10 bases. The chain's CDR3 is CASSFGRTNSPLHF. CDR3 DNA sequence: TGTGCCAGCAGTTTCGGACGTACAAATTCACCCCTCCACTTT.

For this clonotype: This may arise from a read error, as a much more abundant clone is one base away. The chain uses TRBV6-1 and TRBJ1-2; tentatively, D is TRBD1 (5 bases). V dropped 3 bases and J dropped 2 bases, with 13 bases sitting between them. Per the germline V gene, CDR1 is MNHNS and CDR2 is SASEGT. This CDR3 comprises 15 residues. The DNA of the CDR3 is TGTGCCAGCAGTGATGGGGGTACCGCAAACTATGGCTACACCTTC. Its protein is CASSDGGTANYGYTF.